This T cell receptor (beta chain) is from a study of T-cell reconstitution after alpha-beta-depleted transplantation in children. Preparing the TCRbeta library involved the use of unique molecular identifiers. One entry per CDR3 protein results from TCRdb running MiXCR on the PCR reads. The sample includes 200,000 to 250,000 distinct CDR3 sequences, about 12% of them seen just once. Trimming took 4 bases from V and 2 from J; bases not matched to a gene: 5. Per the germline V gene, CDR1 is SGHTA and CDR2 is FQGNSA. This CDR3 has 14 amino acids. This clonotype turned up a few times. This rearrangement joins TRBV7-2 to TRBJ2-7; 7 nucleotides match TRBD2. This TCR was sampled from a human donor who donated a stem cell graft to a child with acute lymphoblastic leukemia. Sequences were derived from PBMCs from the stem cell graft donor, sampled from the stem cell graft. The CDR3 nucleotides read TGTGCCAGCAGCTCGGGACTACCAACCTACGAGCAGTACTTC. Translated: CASSSGLPTYEQYF.